The 32 T cell receptor beta chains below were found in one sample sequenced in a study of control samples from healthy donors and cancer patients. This table comes from immunoSEQ multiplex PCR, and its TCRdb copy is limited to in-frame clones, with some not included. The repertoire consists of about 130,000 clones, with roughly 92% occurring once and the leading ten covering over 0.5%. Sequenced sample: PBMCs. These receptor sequences come from an elderly man with head and neck cancer.

V is TRBV18 and J is TRBJ1-3; D not resolved. The CDR3 length is 16 residues. The V and J ends lost 6 bases and 0 bases respectively, with 15 bases between them. Germline V lookup: CDR1 KGHSH, CDR2 LQKENI. The DNA of the CDR3 is TGTGCCAGCTCGCACAACCCGGGGAACTCTGGAAACACCATATATTTT. Translation: CASSHNPGNSGNTIYF. Full variable domain (remainder filled in from reference TRBV18 and TRBJ1-3): NAGVMQNPRHLVRRRGQEARLRCSPMKGHSHVYWYRQLPEEGLKFMVYLQKENIIDESGMPKERFSAEFPKEGPSILRIQQVVRGDSAAYFCASSHNPGNSGNTIYFGEGSWLTVV.

This sequence joins TRBV24-1 and TRBJ2-3; D gene unclear. Trimming removed 4 bases at V and 9 bases at J, with 13 bases between. CDR1 KGHDR and CDR2 SFDVKD come from the germline V gene. This CDR3 is 13 amino acids long. The CDR3 DNA follows: TGTGCCACCAGTGACACTGCTGGGCGGACGCAGTATTTT. Its protein is CATSDTAGRTQYF.

The chain employs TRBV25-1 and TRBJ1-5, with TRBD1 as a possible D gene (6 bases). In germline, CDR1 is MGHDK, CDR2 SYGVNS. Trimming stripped 2 bases from V and 2 bases from J, with 10 bases between. The CDR3 totals 15 residues. The CDR3 protein is CASSEAGAGNQPQHF. The CDR3 DNA reads as TGTGCCAGCAGTGAAGCGGGGGCCGGCAATCAGCCCCAGCATTTT.

V is TRBV5-1 and J is TRBJ2-5; D is ambiguous. This CDR3 has 14 residues. Per the germline V gene, CDR1 is SGHRS and CDR2 is YFSETQ. Trimming left V 0 bases short and J 5 bases short, with 11 bases between. In nucleotides, the CDR3 is TGCGCCAGCAGCTTGGGTAGTGGCCCCGAGACCCAGTACTTC. It specifies CASSLGSGPETQYF.

V and J are TRBV18 and TRBJ2-3; no reliable D call. The CDR3 sequence is 14 residues long. Looked up from germline, CDR1 is KGHSH and CDR2 is LQKENI. The ends were cut back, 1 base at V and 3 bases at J, with 8 bases in the middle. In DNA form, the CDR3 reads TGTGCCAGCTCACCACTCCCGGAAACAGATACGCAGTATTTT. It encodes CASSPLPETDTQYF.

This clone showed up just a few times. The chain is built from TRBV9 and TRBJ1-2; perhaps TRBD1 as D (5 bases). Trimming took 0 bases from V and 4 from J, leaving 16 bases between them. CDR1 and CDR2 from the germline V gene are SGDLS and YYNGEE. The CDR3 consists of 16 residues. The CDR3 sequence is CASSVGGGPSLYGYTF. CDR3 nucleotide sequence: TGTGCCAGCAGCGTAGGGGGGGGTCCCTCCCTCTATGGCTACACCTTC.

This clone was seen just once. The chain combines TRBV5-6 with TRBJ2-5; D is perhaps TRBD2 (6 bases). Germline CDR1 is SGHDT and CDR2 is YYEEEE. This CDR3 comprises 15 residues. V was pared by 1 base and J by 4 bases, with 14 bases between. The CDR3 protein is CASSLRQLGGETQYF. The DNA for the CDR3 is TGTGCCAGCAGCTTGAGGCAGCTGGGGGGAGAGACCCAGTACTTC.

J is TRBJ2-2 and V is TRBV5-1, with D possibly being TRBD2 (6 bases). This CDR3 is 15 amino acids long. V was trimmed by 0 bases and J by 7 bases, leaving 13 bases between them. Germline values: CDR1 SGHRS, CDR2 YFSETQ. CDR3 loop: CASSLEGIGGGELFF. The CDR3 DNA follows: TGCGCCAGCAGCTTGGAAGGGATCGGGGGCGGGGAGCTGTTTTTT.

The gene calls are TRBV2 and TRBJ2-3; maybe TRBD2 (7 bases). CDR1 SNHLY and CDR2 FYNNEI come from the germline V gene. The ends were cut back, 11 bases at V and 2 bases at J, with 17 bases in the middle. This CDR3 contains 14 residues. The CDR3 region is CASGKGGSTDTQYF. The CDR3 DNA follows: TGTGCCTCCGGAAAGGGGGGGTCCACAGATACGCAGTATTTT.

This rearrangement joins TRBV27 to TRBJ2-3, with D uncertain. Germline assignment: CDR1 MNHEY and CDR2 SMNVEV (reference sequence). The CDR3 contains 13 residues. V was trimmed by 2 bases and J by 6 bases, leaving 9 bases between them. The CDR3 loop is CASSLRVGDTQYF. The CDR3 DNA is TGTGCCAGCAGTTTACGGGTTGGTGATACGCAGTATTTT.

This clone was counted between two and nine times. The V and J genes are TRBV19 and TRBJ1-3; 7 bases match TRBD1. V trimming: 5 bases; J trimming: 4 bases; junction bases outside the gene matches: 8. This CDR3 is 15 amino acids long. CDR1 and CDR2 (germline): LNHDA, SQIVND (reference sequence). The DNA of the CDR3 is TGTGCCAGTAGTGTCTCCGGGACAGTCGGAAACACCATATATTTT. Translation gives CASSVSGTVGNTIYF.

The chain links TRBV5-4 to TRBJ2-3; D remains ambiguous. Trimming stripped 5 bases from V and 5 bases from J, with 9 bases between. This CDR3 is 12 amino acids long. Germline V gives CDR1 SGHNT, CDR2 YYREEE (reference sequence). The CDR3 loop reads CASSSIQDTQYF. In DNA form, the CDR3 reads TGTGCCAGCAGTTCAATCCAAGATACGCAGTATTTT. Full variable domain (missing parts from reference TRBV5-4 and TRBJ2-3): ETGVTQSPTHLIKTRGQQVTLRCSSQSGHNTVSWYQQALGQGPQFIFQYYREEENGRGNFPPRFSGLQFPNYSSELNVNALELDDSALYLCASSSIQDTQYFGPGTRLTVL.

On this clone itself: Other DNA sequences of this sample code for an identical CDR3. The chain uses TRBV9 and TRBJ2-5; D remains ambiguous. The ends were cut back, 1 base at V and 2 bases at J, with 6 bases in the middle. Germline V gives CDR1 SGDLS, CDR2 YYNGEE. The CDR3 runs to 13 residues. The CDR3 bases are TGTGCCAGCAGCGTACGATCTCAAGAGACCCAGTACTTC. Protein sequence: CASSVRSQETQYF.

V gene TRBV5-4 combines with J gene TRBJ2-5; no firm D call. The length of the CDR3 is 14 residues. V was trimmed by 0 bases and J by 5 bases, leaving 11 bases between them. Germline V gene sequence: CDR1 SGHNT, CDR2 YYREEE (reference sequence). CDR3 nucleotides: TGTGCCAGCAGCTTGGAACGGGTTACTGAGACCCAGTACTTC. Its protein is CASSLERVTETQYF.

This chain links TRBV25-1 with TRBJ2-2; D call uncertain. There are 15 residues in the CDR3. The germline gives CDR1 MGHDK, CDR2 SYGVNS. With 8 bases removed from V and 0 bases from J, the gap between germline ends came to 13 bases. The CDR3 DNA is TGTGCCAGCTCCCCGGCCAGGCCGAACACCGGGGAGCTGTTTTTT. This sequence encodes CASSPARPNTGELFF. Based on the CDR3 plus reference TRBV25-1 and TRBJ2-2, the full variable domain is EADIYQTPRYLVIGTGKKITLECSQTMGHDKMYWYQQDPGMELHLIHYSYGVNSTEKGDLSSESTVSRIRTEHFPLTLESARPSHTSQYLCASSPARPNTGELFFGEGSRLTVL.

This clone showed up just a few times. The rearrangement links TRBV27 to TRBJ1-1; D might be TRBD1 (5 bases). V dropped 3 bases and J dropped 0 bases, with 17 bases sitting between them. The CDR3 runs 17 residues. Per the germline V gene, CDR1 is MNHEY and CDR2 is SMNVEV (reference sequence). In nucleotides, the CDR3 is TGTGCCAGCAGTTTTTTCTCGGGGGGGAGGATGAACACTGAAGCTTTCTTT. Translating gives CASSFFSGGRMNTEAFF.

This chain links TRBV3-1 (or the pseudogene TRBV3-2) with TRBJ2-1; the D gene is possibly TRBD2 (6 bases). V was trimmed by 4 bases and J by 5 bases, leaving 18 bases between them. This CDR3 is 16 amino acids long. Germline CDR1 LGHDT, CDR2 YNNKEL (reference sequence). CDR3 bases: TGTGCCAGCAGCCCCCGTATAGGCGGGATAGACAATGAGCAGTTCTTC. Its protein product is CASSPRIGGIDNEQFF.

The chain uses TRBV10-1 and TRBJ1-1; D gene unclear. The germline V and J ends were trimmed by 4 bases and 1 base, with 13 bases remaining between them. The CDR3 extends over 15 amino acids. Germline V gene lookup returns CDR1 WNHNN and CDR2 SYGVQD (reference sequence). For the CDR3, the DNA is TGCGCCAGCAGTGCCTATCGGCACGGGAACACTGAAGCTTTCTTT. Amino acids: CASSAYRHGNTEAFF.

This sequence joins TRBV30 and TRBJ1-2; 12 nucleotides line up with TRBD1. The CDR3 length is 14 residues. The germline gives CDR1 GTSNPN, CDR2 SVGIG (reference sequence). Trimming removed 2 bases from V and 7 bases from J; junction bases left unmatched: 5. CDR3 in amino acids: CAWSRDRGRSGYTF. The CDR3 bases are TGTGCCTGGAGTAGGGACAGGGGGCGATCTGGCTACACCTTC.

V and J are TRBV3-1 (or the pseudogene TRBV3-2) and TRBJ2-3; D is unclear. This CDR3 comprises 17 residues. V dropped 1 base and J dropped 3 bases, with 17 bases sitting between them. Germline CDR1 LGHDT, CDR2 YNNKEL (reference sequence). The CDR3 is CASSQVIPRGGTDTQYF. CDR3 nucleotide sequence: TGTGCCAGCAGCCAAGTTATCCCTCGAGGTGGGACAGATACGCAGTATTTT.

This sequence joins TRBV6-5 and TRBJ2-6; D is ambiguous. V was trimmed by 0 bases and J by 0 bases, leaving 6 bases between them. Germline CDR1 MNHEY, CDR2 SVGAGI. This CDR3 has 16 residues. The CDR3 DNA reads as TGTGCCAGCAGTTACTCGGATAGCTCTGGGGCCAACGTCCTGACTTTC. Translation: CASSYSDSSGANVLTF.

The CDR3 DNA is TGTGCCAGCAGCTTGAGCAGGGACAATGAGCAGTTCTTC. Encoded protein: CASSLSRDNEQFF. The chain is built from TRBV5-4 and TRBJ2-1; possibly TRBD1 for D (5 bases). Germline CDR1 is SGHNT and CDR2 is YYREEE (reference sequence). V shed 1 base and J shed 5 bases, with 7 bases lying between them. The CDR3 has 13 amino acids.

This clone was seen once. The chain uses TRBV7-2 and TRBJ1-3; no clear D gene. Germline CDR1 reads SGHTA; CDR2 reads FQGNSA. The CDR3 totals 13 residues. V shed 5 bases and J shed 4 bases, with 9 bases lying between them. The CDR3 sequence is CASSAARGNTIYF. In DNA, the CDR3 is TGTGCCAGCAGCGCCGCCAGGGGAAACACCATATATTTT. Full variable domain (outside the CDR3, taken from reference TRBV7-2 and TRBJ1-3): GAGVSQSPSNKVTEKGKDVELRCDPISGHTALYWYRQSLGQGLEFLIYFQGNSAPDKSGLPSDRFSAERTGGSVSTLTIQRTQQEDSAVYLCASSAARGNTIYFGEGSWLTVV.

The rearrangement joins TRBV19 to TRBJ2-2, with D maybe TRBD2 (7 bases). Germline lookup yields CDR1 LNHDA and CDR2 SQIVND (reference sequence). With 4 bases removed from V and 7 bases from J, the gap between germline ends came to 13 bases. The CDR3 spans 14 residues. CDR3 DNA sequence: TGTGCCAGTAGTACCAAAGGGGGGGGCGGGGAGCTGTTTTTT. As protein: CASSTKGGGGELFF.

This clone was seen a few times. The chain combines TRBV29-1 with TRBJ1-6, with 8 bases identical to TRBD1. This CDR3 contains 13 residues. Germline loops: CDR1 SQVTM, CDR2 ANQGSEA. V dropped 6 bases and J dropped 5; count of bases not matched to a gene: 3. The CDR3 bases are TGCAGCGTCGGACAGGGCGATAATTCACCCCTCCACTTT. This encodes CSVGQGDNSPLHF.

The chain is built from TRBV18 and TRBJ2-3; no clear D gene. V dropped 2 bases and J dropped 5 bases, with 2 bases sitting between them. Germline-derived CDR1 and CDR2 are KGHSH and LQKENI. This CDR3 contains 11 residues. Written as DNA, the CDR3 is TGTGCCAGCTCACCATTAGATACGCAGTATTTT. Translated: CASSPLDTQYF.

The rearrangement links TRBV4-1 to TRBJ1-1, with a possible D match to TRBD1 (5 bases). The CDR3 has 16 residues. Trimming pared 4 bases from V and 4 bases from J, leaving 19 bases between. Germline V lookup: CDR1 MGHRA, CDR2 YSYEKL. CDR3 sequence reads: CASSPTGPLGATEAFF. The DNA for the CDR3 is TGCGCCAGCAGCCCCACAGGTCCCCTAGGGGCCACTGAAGCTTTCTTT.

With respect to this clone: Germline is not matched at one junction end, which may reflect a read error. The J gene is TRBJ2-7, the V gene TRBV3-1 (or the pseudogene TRBV3-2); D assignment may be TRBD1 or TRBD2 (6 bases each). The V gene's germline CDR1 is LGHDT and CDR2 YNNKEL (reference sequence). The CDR3 runs 13 residues. CDR3 DNA: TGTGCCAGCAGCCAAGAACAGGGAGGCAATGCTGACTTC. Residues: CASSQEQGGNADF.

The gene calls are TRBV19 and TRBJ2-1, with TRBD2 matching over 12 bases. After removal of 3 bases from V and 7 bases from J, the junction contained 13 bases not matched to a gene. In germline, CDR1 is LNHDA, CDR2 SQIVND (reference sequence). The CDR3 is 18 residues long. As DNA, the CDR3 is TGTGCCAGTAGTATTCTCCGACTAGCGGGGGATCCCTTGAATGAGCAGTTCTTC. As protein: CASSILRLAGDPLNEQFF.

V and J are TRBV11-2 and TRBJ2-3, with D unclear. The CDR3 sequence is 13 residues long. V was cut by 3 bases and J by 4 bases, with 8 bases left in between. Germline CDR1 is SGHAT and CDR2 is FQNNGV. CDR3 amino acids: CASSFSGADTQYF. CDR3 sequence (DNA): TGTGCCAGCAGCTTCTCAGGAGCAGATACGCAGTATTTT.

On this clone: A read error may produce the germline difference seen at one junction end. This chain connects TRBV19 to TRBJ2-1, with 10 bases aligning to TRBD2. The CDR3 has 16 residues. Germline V CDR1 and CDR2: LNHDA, SQIVND (reference sequence). The CDR3 loop reads CAGSVNPGLAKNEQFF. The DNA of the CDR3 is TGTGCCGGTAGTGTCAATCCGGGACTAGCGAAAAATGAGCAGTTCTTC.

The genes are TRBV10-3 and TRBJ1-4; D is perhaps TRBD1 (5 bases). The CDR3 covers 14 residues. Germline CDR1 reads ENHRY; CDR2 reads SYGVKD. Trimming cost V 4 bases and J 5 bases, with 11 bases left between them. CDR3 nucleotide sequence: TGTGCCATCAGTGGGACACTGGGGAATGAAAAACTGTTTTTT. Translation gives CAISGTLGNEKLFF.